Sequencing of this TCR beta chain was carried out in a study of identical twins. V lost 5 bases and J lost 8; bases outside the gene matches: 9. Germline-derived CDR1 and CDR2 are SGHAT and FQNNGV. The CDR3 runs to 15 residues. This clonotype was picked up a small number of times. A universal primer binding site was introduced by template switching. The final cDNA contained unique molecular identifiers. TCRdb independently ran MiXCR on the 5' RACE reads; one entry per CDR3 protein. Here the sample spans 600,000 to 800,000 distinct CDR3 sequences, 21% being singletons. A further study also used this sample, focusing on T cells expressing NK-cell markers. From that paper: Most of the eight sequenced donors tested HCMV-seropositive; one tested seronegative.

The sample was PBMCs. The clonotype was recovered from a woman under 30 in good health. This sequence joins TRBV11-2 and TRBJ2-1; 10 bases fit TRBD1. This chain's CDR3 is CASSQGQGTDYEQFF. The CDR3 nucleotides are TGTGCCAGCAGCCAGGGACAGGGGACCGATTATGAGCAGTTCTTC.